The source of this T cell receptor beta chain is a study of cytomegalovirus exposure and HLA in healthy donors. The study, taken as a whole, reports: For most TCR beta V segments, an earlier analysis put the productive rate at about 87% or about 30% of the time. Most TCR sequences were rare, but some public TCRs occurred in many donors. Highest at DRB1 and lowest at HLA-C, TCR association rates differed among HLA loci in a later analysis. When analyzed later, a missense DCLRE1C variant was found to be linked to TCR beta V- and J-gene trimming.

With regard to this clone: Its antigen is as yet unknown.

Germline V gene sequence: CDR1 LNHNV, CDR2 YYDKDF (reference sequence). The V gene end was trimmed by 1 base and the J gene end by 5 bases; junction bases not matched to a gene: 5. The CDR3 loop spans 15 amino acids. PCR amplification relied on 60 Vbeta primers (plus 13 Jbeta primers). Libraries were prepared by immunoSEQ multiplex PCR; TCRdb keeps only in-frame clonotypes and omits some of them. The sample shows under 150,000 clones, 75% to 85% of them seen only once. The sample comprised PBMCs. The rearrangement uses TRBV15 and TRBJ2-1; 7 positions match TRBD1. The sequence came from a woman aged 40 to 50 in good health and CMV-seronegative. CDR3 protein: CATSRGQGTNNEQFF. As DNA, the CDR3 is TGTGCCACCAGCAGAGGACAGGGAACGAACAATGAGCAGTTCTTC.